The rows below give T cell receptor beta chains drawn from one sample of a study of control samples from healthy donors and cancer patients. Assay: immunoSEQ multiplex PCR; the TCRdb copy retains only in-frame clones and omits some. The sample has over 150,000 clones; about 94% are singletons. Material: blood. The receptors here all came from a man aged 35-49 years in good health. Each CDR3 is given with its conserved first and last residue. D genes are given only for firm matches. Clone size is given for some rows only: seen once, a few or many times, or a class if the clone is expanded.

clone_size,j_call,d_call,v_call,cdr3_nt,cdr3_aa
once,TRBJ2-7,TRBD1,TRBV7-3,TGTGCCAGCAGCTTAGTAGGGACAGGGGGCATCGAGCAGTACTTC,CASSLVGTGGIEQYF
-,TRBJ2-1,-,TRBV6-5,TGTGCCAGCAGGCGCGACAGGGCGGGGCACAATGAGCAGTTCTTC,CASRRDRAGHNEQFF
once,TRBJ2-7,-,TRBV7-9,TGTGCCAGCAGTCCTAAACTTCAAGCCGGCTCCTACGAGCAGTACTTC,CASSPKLQAGSYEQYF
-,TRBJ2-3,-,TRBV18,TGTGCCAGCTCACCCCTCCTTGGGGAACTAGATACGCAGTATTTT,CASSPLLGELDTQYF
-,TRBJ2-7,-,TRBV14,TGTGCCAGCAGCCAAGATCCGGGAGCGGCCTACGAGCAGTACTTC,CASSQDPGAAYEQYF
-,TRBJ1-2,TRBD1,TRBV19,TGTGCCAGTAGTCCCGGACAGGGAATCTTAAGCTACACCTTC,CASSPGQGILSYTF
-,TRBJ1-1,-,TRBV6-2/TRBV6-3,TGTGCCAGCAGTTACTTTACCGGGACACAGAACACTGAAGCTTTCTTT,CASSYFTGTQNTEAFF
-,TRBJ2-7,-,TRBV4-3,TGCGCCAGCAGCCAAGCAGACAGGAGCTCCTACGAGCAGTACTTC,CASSQADRSSYEQYF
-,TRBJ2-7,TRBD1,TRBV27,TGTGCCAGCAGTTTCGACAGGGCCGCCTACGAGCAGTACTTC,CASSFDRAAYEQYF
-,TRBJ2-7,TRBD1,TRBV27,TGTGCCAGCACCCCGGAGGGACCAGGGGGCCTCCCCTACGAGCAGTACTTC,CASTPEGPGGLPYEQYF
-,TRBJ1-5,-,TRBV4-3,TGCGCCAGCAGCCAAGAGGCCCTGGGAGAAAATCAGCCCCAGCATTTT,CASSQEALGENQPQHF
-,TRBJ1-2,TRBD1,TRBV6-1,TGTGCCAGCAGTGAGGACAGGGCACCCTATGGCTACACCTTC,CASSEDRAPYGYTF
once,TRBJ1-2,-,TRBV6-1,TGTGCCAGCAGTGAAATAGGTGTCGGCTACACCTTC,CASSEIGVGYTF
-,TRBJ1-6,-,TRBV7-2,TGTGCCAGCAGCTTACCGGGTTGGGAGGGCTCACCCCTCCACTTT,CASSLPGWEGSPLHF
once,TRBJ1-1,-,TRBV29-1,TGCAGCGTTGGGGACGGGGGACGGGGAGCTTTCTTT,CSVGDGGRGAFF
-,TRBJ1-1,-,TRBV7-2,TGTGCCAGCAGCTTAGGATGGAACACTGAAGCTTTCTTT,CASSLGWNTEAFF
-,TRBJ1-2,-,TRBV12-5,TGTGCTAGTGGTTTGGTAGAAAGAGGGTTCAATGGCTACACCTTC,CASGLVERGFNGYTF
once,TRBJ1-2,TRBD1,TRBV27,TGTGCCAGCAGTTCACCGGGACGGACAGGGTACGGCTACACCTTC,CASSSPGRTGYGYTF
once,TRBJ1-2,-,TRBV19,TGTGCCAGTAGCGCGGGTGACTATGGCTACACCTTC,CASSAGDYGYTF
few,TRBJ1-2,-,TRBV18,TGTGCCAGCTCACCGGATAACAGGAGATCAGGCTACACCTTC,CASSPDNRRSGYTF
-,TRBJ2-7,-,TRBV2,TGTGCCAGCAGTGAAGCGTGGTCAGGGGGAGGCAACCCCTACGAGCAGTACTTC,CASSEAWSGGGNPYEQYF
-,TRBJ1-3,TRBD1,TRBV7-2,TGTGCCAGCAGCCCAGCGGACAGGGGGGGAAACACCATATATTTT,CASSPADRGGNTIYF
-,TRBJ2-2,-,TRBV6-8,TGTGCCAGCACGGGAACCCGGGAGCTGTTTTTT,CASTGTRELFF
-,TRBJ1-2,TRBD1,TRBV30,TGTGCCTCTAGGACAGGGCAAGAGTATGGCTACACCTTC,CASRTGQEYGYTF
-,TRBJ1-1,-,TRBV19,TGTGCCAGTAGTACAGGACAGAGGAACACTGAAGCTTTCTTT,CASSTGQRNTEAFF
-,TRBJ1-4,-,TRBV11-2,TGTGCCAGCAGCCATGACCTAACTAATGAAAAACTGTTTTTT,CASSHDLTNEKLFF